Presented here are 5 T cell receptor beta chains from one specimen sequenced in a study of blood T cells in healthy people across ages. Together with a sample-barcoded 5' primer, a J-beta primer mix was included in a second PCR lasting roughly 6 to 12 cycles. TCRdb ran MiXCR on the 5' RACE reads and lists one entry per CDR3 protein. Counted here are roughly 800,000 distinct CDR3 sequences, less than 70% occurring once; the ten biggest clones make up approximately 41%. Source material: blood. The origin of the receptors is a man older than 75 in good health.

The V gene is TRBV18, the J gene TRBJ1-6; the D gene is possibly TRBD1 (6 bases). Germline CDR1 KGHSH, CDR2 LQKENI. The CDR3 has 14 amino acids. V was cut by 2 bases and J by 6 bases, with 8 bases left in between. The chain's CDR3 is CASSPGGRNSPLHF. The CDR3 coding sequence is TGTGCCAGCTCACCAGGGGGCCGTAATTCACCCCTCCACTTT.

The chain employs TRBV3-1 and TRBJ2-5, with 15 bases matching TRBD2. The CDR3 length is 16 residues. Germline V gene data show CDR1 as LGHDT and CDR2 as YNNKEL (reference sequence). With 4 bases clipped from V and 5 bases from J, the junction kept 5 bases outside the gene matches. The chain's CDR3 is CASSRTSGRGTETQYF. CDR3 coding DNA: TGTGCCAGCAGCCGGACTAGCGGGAGGGGAACGGAGACCCAGTACTTC.

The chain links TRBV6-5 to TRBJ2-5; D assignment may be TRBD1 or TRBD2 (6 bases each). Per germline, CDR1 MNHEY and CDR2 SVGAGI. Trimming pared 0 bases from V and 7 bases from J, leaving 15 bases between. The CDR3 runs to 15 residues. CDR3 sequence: CASSYSYRDGGTQYF. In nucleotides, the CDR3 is TGTGCCAGCAGTTACTCCTACAGGGACGGGGGGACCCAGTACTTC.

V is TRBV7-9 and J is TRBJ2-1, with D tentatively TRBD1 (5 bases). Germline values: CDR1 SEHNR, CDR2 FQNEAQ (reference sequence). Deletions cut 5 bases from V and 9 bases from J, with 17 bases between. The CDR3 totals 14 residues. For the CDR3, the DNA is TGTGCCAGCAGCGTCCGGACACCGACCGGTGAGCAGTTCTTC. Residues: CASSVRTPTGEQFF.

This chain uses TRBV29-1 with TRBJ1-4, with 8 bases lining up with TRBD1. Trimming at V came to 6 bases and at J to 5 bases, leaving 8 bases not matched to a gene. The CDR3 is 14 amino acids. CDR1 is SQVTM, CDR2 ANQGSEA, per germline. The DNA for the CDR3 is TGCAGCGTACGCGGGGGACAGGCGAATGAAAAACTGTTTTTT. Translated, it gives CSVRGGQANEKLFF.